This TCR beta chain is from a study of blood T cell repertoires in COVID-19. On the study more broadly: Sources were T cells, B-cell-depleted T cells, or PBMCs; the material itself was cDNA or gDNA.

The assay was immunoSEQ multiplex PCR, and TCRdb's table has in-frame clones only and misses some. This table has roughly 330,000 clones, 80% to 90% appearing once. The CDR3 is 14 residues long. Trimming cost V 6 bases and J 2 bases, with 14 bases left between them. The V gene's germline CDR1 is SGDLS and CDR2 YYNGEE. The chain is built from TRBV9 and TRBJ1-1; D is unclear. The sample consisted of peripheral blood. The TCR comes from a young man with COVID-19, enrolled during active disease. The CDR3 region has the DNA TGTGCCAGCAAACCGGAGGGTTATAACACTGAAGCTTTCTTT. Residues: CASKPEGYNTEAFF.